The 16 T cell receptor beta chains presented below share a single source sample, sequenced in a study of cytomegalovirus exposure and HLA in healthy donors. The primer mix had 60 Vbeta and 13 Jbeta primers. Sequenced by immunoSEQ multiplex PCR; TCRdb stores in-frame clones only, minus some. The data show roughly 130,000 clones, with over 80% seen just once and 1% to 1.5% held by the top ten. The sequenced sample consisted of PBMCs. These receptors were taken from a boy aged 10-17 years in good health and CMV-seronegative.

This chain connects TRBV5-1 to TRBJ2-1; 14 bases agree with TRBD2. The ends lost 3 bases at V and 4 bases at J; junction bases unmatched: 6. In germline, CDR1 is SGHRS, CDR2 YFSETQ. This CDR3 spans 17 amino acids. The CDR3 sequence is CASSSGTSGSFYNEQFF. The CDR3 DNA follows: TGCGCCAGCAGCTCCGGGACTAGCGGGAGTTTTTACAATGAGCAGTTCTTC.

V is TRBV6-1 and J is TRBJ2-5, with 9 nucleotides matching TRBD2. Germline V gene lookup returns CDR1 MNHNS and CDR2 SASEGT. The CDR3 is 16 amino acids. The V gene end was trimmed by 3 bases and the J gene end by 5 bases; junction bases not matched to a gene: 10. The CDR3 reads CASSDPSSGTRETQYF. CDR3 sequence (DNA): TGTGCCAGCAGTGATCCCTCTAGCGGGACTCGGGAGACCCAGTACTTC.

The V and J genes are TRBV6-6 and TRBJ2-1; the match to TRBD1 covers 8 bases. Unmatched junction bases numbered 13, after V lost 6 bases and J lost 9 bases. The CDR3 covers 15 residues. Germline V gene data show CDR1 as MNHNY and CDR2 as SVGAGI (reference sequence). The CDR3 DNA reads TGTGCCAGCAGGTTCTCCGGGACAGGCGACAGTGAGCAGTTCTTC. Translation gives CASRFSGTGDSEQFF.

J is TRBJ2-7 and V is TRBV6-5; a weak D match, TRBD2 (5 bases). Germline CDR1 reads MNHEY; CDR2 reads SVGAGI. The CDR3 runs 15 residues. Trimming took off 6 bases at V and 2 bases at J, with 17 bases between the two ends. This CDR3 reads CASRFSATTTYEQYF. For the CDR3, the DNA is TGTGCCAGCAGGTTTAGCGCCACAACCACCTACGAGCAGTACTTC.

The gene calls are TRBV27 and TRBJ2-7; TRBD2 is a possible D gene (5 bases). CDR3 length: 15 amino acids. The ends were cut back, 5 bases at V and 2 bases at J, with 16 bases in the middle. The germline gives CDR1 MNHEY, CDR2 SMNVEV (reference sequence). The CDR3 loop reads CASSEREGLPYEQYF. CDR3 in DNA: TGTGCCAGCAGTGAGAGGGAAGGGCTCCCCTACGAGCAGTACTTC.

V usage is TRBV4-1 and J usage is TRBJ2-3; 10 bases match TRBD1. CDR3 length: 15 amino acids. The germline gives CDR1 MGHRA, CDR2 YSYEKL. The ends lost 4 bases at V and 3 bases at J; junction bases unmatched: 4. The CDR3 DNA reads TGCGCCAGCAGCCTACGACAGGGGGCTACAGATACGCAGTATTTT. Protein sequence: CASSLRQGATDTQYF.

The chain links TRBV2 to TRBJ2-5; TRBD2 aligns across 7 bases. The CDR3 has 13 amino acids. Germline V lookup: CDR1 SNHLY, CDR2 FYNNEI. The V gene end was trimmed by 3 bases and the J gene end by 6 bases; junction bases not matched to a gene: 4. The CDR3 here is CASSDGGSKTQYF. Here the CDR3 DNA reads TGTGCCAGCAGTGATGGCGGGAGTAAGACCCAGTACTTC.

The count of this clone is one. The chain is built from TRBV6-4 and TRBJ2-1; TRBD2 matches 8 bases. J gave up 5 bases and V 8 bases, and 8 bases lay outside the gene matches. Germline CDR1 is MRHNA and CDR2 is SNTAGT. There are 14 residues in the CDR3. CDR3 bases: TGTGCCAGCTCGGTAGCGGGGCTTAACAATGAGCAGTTCTTC. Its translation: CASSVAGLNNEQFF.

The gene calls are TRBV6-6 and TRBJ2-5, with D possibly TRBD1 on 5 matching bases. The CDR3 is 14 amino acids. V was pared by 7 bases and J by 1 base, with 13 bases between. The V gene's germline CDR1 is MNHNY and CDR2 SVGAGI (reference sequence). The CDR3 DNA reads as TGTGCCAGCACCCACGGACACCTCCAAGAGACCCAGTACTTC. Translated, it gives CASTHGHLQETQYF.

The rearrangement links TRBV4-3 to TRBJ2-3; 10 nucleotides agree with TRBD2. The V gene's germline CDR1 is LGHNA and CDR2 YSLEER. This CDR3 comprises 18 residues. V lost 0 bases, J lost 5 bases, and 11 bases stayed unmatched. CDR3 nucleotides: TGCGCCAGCAGCCAAGATTATAGGCTAGCGGGAGATTTAGATACGCAGTATTTT. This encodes CASSQDYRLAGDLDTQYF.

The CDR3 loop is CASSSTTGGETEAFF. The CDR3 DNA follows: TGTGCCAGCAGTTCTACAACAGGGGGCGAGACTGAAGCTTTCTTT. The rearrangement links TRBV27 to TRBJ1-1; 9 nucleotides match TRBD1. The trim removed 4 bases at V and 5 bases at J, leaving 8 bases unmatched. The CDR3 length is 15 residues. CDR1 is MNHEY and CDR2 is SMNVEV in the germline V gene (reference sequence).

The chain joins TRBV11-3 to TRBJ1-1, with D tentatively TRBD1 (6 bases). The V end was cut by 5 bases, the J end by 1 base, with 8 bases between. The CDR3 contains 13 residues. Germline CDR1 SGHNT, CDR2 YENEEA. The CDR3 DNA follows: TGTGCCAGCAGCCAGACAGGGAACACTGAAGCTTTCTTT. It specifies CASSQTGNTEAFF.

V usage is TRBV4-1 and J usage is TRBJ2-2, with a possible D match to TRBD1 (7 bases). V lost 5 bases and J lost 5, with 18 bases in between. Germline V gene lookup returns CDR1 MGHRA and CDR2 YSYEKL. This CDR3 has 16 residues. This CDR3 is CASSVPPGGKTGELFF. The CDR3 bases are TGCGCCAGCAGCGTCCCCCCAGGGGGGAAGACCGGGGAGCTGTTTTTT.

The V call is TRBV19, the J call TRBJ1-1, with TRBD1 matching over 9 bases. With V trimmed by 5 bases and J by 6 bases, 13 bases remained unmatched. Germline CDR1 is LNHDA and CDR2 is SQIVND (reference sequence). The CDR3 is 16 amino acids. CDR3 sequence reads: CASSLQTGGGGAEAFF. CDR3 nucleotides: TGTGCCAGTAGTCTCCAAACAGGGGGCGGAGGGGCTGAAGCTTTCTTT. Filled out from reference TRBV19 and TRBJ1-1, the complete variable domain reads DGGITQSPKYLFRKEGQNVTLSCEQNLNHDAMYWYRQDPGQGLRLIYYSQIVNDFQKGDIAEGYSVSREKKESFPLTVTSAQKNPTAFYLCASSLQTGGGGAEAFFGQGTRLTVV.

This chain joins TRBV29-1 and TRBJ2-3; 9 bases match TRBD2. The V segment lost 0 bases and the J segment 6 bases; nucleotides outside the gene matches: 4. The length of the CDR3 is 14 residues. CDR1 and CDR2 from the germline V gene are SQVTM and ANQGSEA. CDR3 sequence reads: CSVEEAGGPDTQYF. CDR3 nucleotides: TGCAGCGTTGAAGAGGCGGGAGGGCCGGATACGCAGTATTTT.

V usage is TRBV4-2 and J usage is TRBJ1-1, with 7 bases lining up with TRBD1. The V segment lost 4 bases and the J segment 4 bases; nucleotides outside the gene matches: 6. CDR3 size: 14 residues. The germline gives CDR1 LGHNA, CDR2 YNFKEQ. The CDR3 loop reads CASSPRQGITEAFF. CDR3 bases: TGTGCCAGCAGCCCCCGACAGGGTATCACTGAAGCTTTCTTT.